Listed below are T cell receptor beta chains from one sample, sequenced in a study of T cells in pancreatic ductal adenocarcinoma. The repertoire was sequenced with immunoSEQ multiplex PCR; TCRdb's copy has only in-frame clones and lacks some. The sample includes around 94,000 clones, nearly 95% of them seen just once. The sequenced sample consisted of PBMCs. Source of these receptors: a human donor with pancreatic ductal adenocarcinoma. Both conserved end residues are part of each CDR3. Each record gives: CDR3 protein, CDR3 DNA, V gene, J gene, D gene, clone size. A D gene is named only where the DNA matches it firmly. A clone size is listed for some rows: how often the clone was seen (once, few, many), or a class if it is expanded.

CASSMGGQATYEQYF	TGTGCCAGCTCCATGGGGGGACAGGCAACCTACGAGCAGTACTTC	TRBV18	TRBJ2-7	TRBD1	.
CASSRTGGAGNEQYF	TGTGCCAGCAGCAGGACAGGGGGCGCTGGGAACGAGCAGTACTTC	TRBV13	TRBJ2-7	TRBD1	.
CASALGTGNTGELFF	TGTGCCAGCGCCCTAGGGACAGGGAACACCGGGGAGCTGTTTTTT	TRBV18	TRBJ2-2	TRBD1	once
CALSGFGTGELFF	TGTGCCTTGAGCGGGTTCGGCACCGGGGAGCTGTTTTTT	TRBV30	TRBJ2-2	.	.
CASSRVERSTEAFF	TGTGCCAGCAGCCGAGTCGAACGAAGCACTGAAGCTTTCTTT	TRBV6-5	TRBJ1-1	.	once
CASSARSANNEKLFF	TGTGCCAGCAGCGCGAGGTCAGCGAATAATGAAAAACTGTTTTTT	TRBV5-4	TRBJ1-4	.	once
CASSIGTDPSWGIYF	TGTGCCAGCAGCATTGGGACAGATCCATCTTGGGGCATATATTTT	TRBV11-2	TRBJ1-3	TRBD1	.
CASSGPGTSVIEQYF	TGTGCCAGCAGCGGACCCGGGACTAGTGTCATTGAGCAGTACTTC	TRBV28	TRBJ2-7	TRBD2	.
CASSQGIQGDPFEQYF	TGCGCCAGCAGCCAGGGGATCCAGGGGGACCCCTTCGAGCAGTACTTC	TRBV4-3	TRBJ2-7	TRBD1	once
CASRLRGELFF	TGTGCCAGCAGACTTCGGGGGGAGCTGTTTTTT	TRBV27	TRBJ2-2	.	.
CASSLDRGYQPQHF	TGTGCCAGCAGCTTAGATCGGGGGTATCAGCCCCAGCATTTT	TRBV11-2	TRBJ1-5	.	.
CASSLPGSVTDTQYF	TGTGCCAGCAGTTTACCGGGGAGTGTCACAGATACGCAGTATTTT	TRBV27	TRBJ2-3	.	.
CASSLVPSGNEQFF	TGTGCCAGCAGCTTAGTGCCTAGCGGCAATGAGCAGTTCTTC	TRBV7-2	TRBJ2-1	TRBD2	.
CATSRDQGRQGDEQYF	TGTGCCACCAGCAGAGATCAAGGGCGCCAAGGGGACGAGCAGTACTTC	TRBV15	TRBJ2-7	.	.
CASIGQGELGYQPQHF	TGTGCCAGCATAGGACAGGGGGAATTAGGTTATCAGCCCCAGCATTTT	TRBV28	TRBJ1-5	TRBD1	.
CASSLGGDAAYEKLFF	TGCGCCAGCAGCTTGGGGGGGGACGCCGCTTATGAAAAACTGTTTTTT	TRBV5-1	TRBJ1-4	.	.
CASISTYSTDTQYF	TGTGCCAGCATATCAACCTACAGCACAGATACGCAGTATTTT	TRBV27	TRBJ2-3	.	.
CASSYGARISNEQFF	TGTGCCAGCAGTTACGGGGCTAGGATTTCCAATGAGCAGTTCTTC	TRBV6-6	TRBJ2-1	.	.
CSVGGTNYGYTF	TGCAGCGTCGGAGGGACTAACTATGGCTACACCTTC	TRBV29-1	TRBJ1-2	.	.
CASSLAGEARISYTF	TGCGCCAGCAGCTTGGCCGGTGAGGCGCGTATTAGCTACACCTTC	TRBV5-1	TRBJ1-2	.	.
CAWTTGGQETQYF	TGTGCCTGGACCACAGGGGGCCAAGAGACCCAGTACTTC	TRBV30	TRBJ2-5	TRBD1	.
CAISEVAGGTYEQYF	TGTGCCATCAGTGAAGTAGCGGGAGGGACCTACGAGCAGTACTTC	TRBV10-3	TRBJ2-7	TRBD2	.
CASSLGASDPYEQYF	TGTGCCAGCAGCTTAGGGGCTTCGGATCCCTACGAGCAGTACTTC	TRBV11-3	TRBJ2-7	.	.
CASSDTDRAGYTF	TGTGCCAGCAGTGATACTGACAGGGCTGGCTACACCTTC	TRBV28	TRBJ1-2	TRBD1	.
CATSRRASTDTQYF	TGTGCCACCAGCAGAAGAGCTAGCACAGATACGCAGTATTTT	TRBV15	TRBJ2-3	.	.
CASSEVSQGRGINIQYF	TGTGCCAGCAGTGAAGTATCTCAGGGTCGGGGGATAAACATTCAGTACTTC	TRBV6-1	TRBJ2-4	.	.
CATSRDPGFQETQYF	TGTGCCACCAGCAGAGATCCGGGGTTCCAAGAGACCCAGTACTTC	TRBV15	TRBJ2-5	.	.
CASSRASGSTDTQYF	TGTGCCAGTAGTAGGGCTAGCGGCAGCACAGATACGCAGTATTTT	TRBV19	TRBJ2-3	TRBD2	.
CASSLPGGEAFF	TGTGCCAGCAGCTTACCCGGGGGTGAAGCTTTCTTT	TRBV7-9	TRBJ1-1	.	.
CASSEALAGAYNEQFF	TGTGCCAGCAGTGAAGCGCTAGCGGGAGCATACAATGAGCAGTTCTTC	TRBV2	TRBJ2-1	TRBD2	.
CASSYGRGLDEQYF	TGCGCCAGCAGCTATGGCAGGGGGCTGGACGAGCAGTACTTC	TRBV5-1	TRBJ2-7	TRBD1	.
CASSRGGRDGQPQHF	TGTGCCAGCAGTAGAGGCGGCAGGGATGGTCAGCCCCAGCATTTT	TRBV2	TRBJ1-5	.	.
CASRLAASSTGGPLNGELFF	TGTGCAAGTCGCTTAGCCGCATCCTCGACGGGAGGGCCATTGAACGGGGAGCTGTTTTTT	TRBV12-2	TRBJ2-2	.	once
CASSLGLFQPQHF	TGTGCCAGCAGCTTGGGTCTTTTTCAGCCCCAGCATTTT	TRBV5-6	TRBJ1-5	.	.
CASGLVTSGSGETQYF	TGTGCTAGTGGTTTGGTTACTAGCGGGAGCGGAGAGACCCAGTACTTC	TRBV12-5	TRBJ2-5	TRBD2	.
CSVERGGDLQETQYF	TGCAGCGTTGAAAGGGGGGGAGACCTCCAAGAGACCCAGTACTTC	TRBV29-1	TRBJ2-5	.	.
CASSRSGSQETQYF	TGTGCCAGCAGCCGGAGCGGGAGTCAAGAGACCCAGTACTTC	TRBV11-2	TRBJ2-5	TRBD2	.
CASSPLTSSGNTIYF	TGTGCCAGCTCACCTCTGACAAGCTCTGGAAACACCATATATTTT	TRBV18	TRBJ1-3	.	.
CASKRETAYEQYF	TGTGCCAGCAAGCGGGAGACGGCCTACGAGCAGTACTTC	TRBV2	TRBJ2-7	TRBD2	.
CASSLNDRGIYEQYF	TGCGCCAGCAGCTTGAACGACAGGGGGATCTACGAGCAGTACTTC	TRBV5-1	TRBJ2-7	TRBD1	.
CASSGTGGSNQPQHF	TGTGCCAGCAGCGGGACAGGGGGAAGCAATCAGCCCCAGCATTTT	TRBV6-1	TRBJ1-5	TRBD1	.
CSVEDLAGVGETQYF	TGCAGCGTTGAGGACCTAGCGGGAGTTGGCGAGACCCAGTACTTC	TRBV29-1	TRBJ2-5	TRBD2	.
CASSMGLAGAETQYF	TGTGCCAGCTCGATGGGACTAGCGGGAGCTGAGACCCAGTACTTC	TRBV18	TRBJ2-5	TRBD2	.
CASSLFINQPQHF	TGTGCCAGCAGTTTGTTTATCAATCAGCCCCAGCATTTT	TRBV6-5	TRBJ1-5	.	.
CASSPPVGSGELFF	TGTGCCAGCTCACCACCGGTCGGGAGCGGGGAGCTGTTTTTT	TRBV18	TRBJ2-2	.	.
CASSLRSGQLETQYF	TGTGCCAGCAGCTTAAGATCGGGACAGCTAGAGACCCAGTACTTC	TRBV11-2	TRBJ2-5	TRBD1	.
CASMGGGNEQYF	TGCGCCAGCATGGGCGGAGGTAACGAGCAGTACTTC	TRBV5-1	TRBJ2-7	.	few
CASSVDRASGKETQYF	TGTGCCAGCAGCGTAGACCGGGCTAGCGGGAAAGAGACCCAGTACTTC	TRBV9	TRBJ2-5	TRBD2	.
CAWTGPDQETQYF	TGTGCCTGGACAGGGCCCGATCAAGAGACCCAGTACTTC	TRBV30	TRBJ2-5	.	.
CASTIEGGNTEAFF	TGCGCCAGCACCATTGAGGGTGGGAACACTGAAGCTTTCTTT	TRBV5-1	TRBJ1-1	.	.
CASSQGNSGANVLTF	TGTGCCAGCAGCCAAGGTAACTCTGGGGCCAACGTCCTGACTTTC	TRBV14	TRBJ2-6	.	once
CASSYGGQGSVAFF	TGTGCCAGCAGTTACGGGGGACAGGGATCTGTTGCTTTCTTT	TRBV6-5	TRBJ1-1	TRBD1	.
CASSPGLATDTQYF	TGTGCCAGCTCACCGGGACTAGCTACAGATACGCAGTATTTT	TRBV18	TRBJ2-3	TRBD2	.
CASSRQGSDYEQYF	TGTGCCAGCTCCCGACAGGGTAGTGACTACGAGCAGTACTTC	TRBV6-5	TRBJ2-7	TRBD1	.